This T cell receptor (beta chain) was profiled in a study of long-term antiretroviral therapy in people with HIV. General study findings and limits: Repertoires looked antigen-experienced, with only a slight naive shift after ART. Within the repertoire, clones expanded before ART were dominant at all time points. The study collected blood between the mid-2000s and the late 2010s, possibly under older ART regimens.

With V trimmed by 3 bases and J by 0 bases, 4 bases remained unmatched. The CDR3 has 16 amino acids. CDR1 is MNHEY, CDR2 SMNVEV, per germline (reference sequence). There were about 0.95-10 million cryopreserved PBMC in the samples before DNA extraction. Sequencing relied on immunoSEQ assay v3.0, run at survey level. Assay: immunoSEQ multiplex PCR; the TCRdb copy retains only in-frame clones and omits some. The table shows 34,000 or so clones, with roughly 85% occurring only once. As to this clone: The antigen is not known.

V usage is TRBV27 and J usage is TRBJ2-2; 7 bases line up with TRBD1. The sample consisted of unsorted PBMCs, taken 3.3 years after starting antiretroviral therapy. The sequence derives from a man between 18 and 29 years old with HIV. CDR3 in amino acids: CASSLDRLTNTGELFF. The CDR3 coding sequence is TGTGCCAGCAGTTTGGACAGGCTAACGAACACCGGGGAGCTGTTTTTT.